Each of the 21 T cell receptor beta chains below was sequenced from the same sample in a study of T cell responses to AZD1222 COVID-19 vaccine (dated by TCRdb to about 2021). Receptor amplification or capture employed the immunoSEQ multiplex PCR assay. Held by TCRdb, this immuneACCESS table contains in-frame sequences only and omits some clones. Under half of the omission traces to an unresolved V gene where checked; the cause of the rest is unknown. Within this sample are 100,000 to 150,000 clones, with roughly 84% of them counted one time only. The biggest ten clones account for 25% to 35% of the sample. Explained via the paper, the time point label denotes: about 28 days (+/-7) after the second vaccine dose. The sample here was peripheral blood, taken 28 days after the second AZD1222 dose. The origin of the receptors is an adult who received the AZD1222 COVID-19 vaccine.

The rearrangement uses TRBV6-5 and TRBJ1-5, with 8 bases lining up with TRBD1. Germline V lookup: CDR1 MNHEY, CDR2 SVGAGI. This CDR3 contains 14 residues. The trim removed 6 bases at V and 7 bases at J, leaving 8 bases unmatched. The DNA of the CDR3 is TGTGCCAGCAGATATAGACAGGGGTGGCAGCCCCAGCATTTT. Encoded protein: CASRYRQGWQPQHF.

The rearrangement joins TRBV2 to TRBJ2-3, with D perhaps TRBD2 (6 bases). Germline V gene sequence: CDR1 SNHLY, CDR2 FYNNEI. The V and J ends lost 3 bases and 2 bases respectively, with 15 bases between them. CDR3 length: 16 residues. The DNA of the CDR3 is TGTGCCAGCAGTGATCCCGGGGGTAAAGACACAGATACGCAGTATTTT. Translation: CASSDPGGKDTDTQYF.

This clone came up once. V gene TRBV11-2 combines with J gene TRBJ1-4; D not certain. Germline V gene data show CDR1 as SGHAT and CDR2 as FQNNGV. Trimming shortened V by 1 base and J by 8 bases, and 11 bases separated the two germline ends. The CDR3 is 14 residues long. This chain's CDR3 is CASSLAVPGEKLFF. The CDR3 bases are TGTGCCAGCAGCTTAGCGGTCCCTGGGGAAAAACTGTTTTTT.

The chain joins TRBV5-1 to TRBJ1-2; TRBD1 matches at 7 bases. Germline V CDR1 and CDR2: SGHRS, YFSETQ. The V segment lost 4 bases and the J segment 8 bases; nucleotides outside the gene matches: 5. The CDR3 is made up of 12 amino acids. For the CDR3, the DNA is TGCGCCAGCAGCAGTCAGGGGGGAGGCTACACCTTC. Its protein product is CASSSQGGGYTF.

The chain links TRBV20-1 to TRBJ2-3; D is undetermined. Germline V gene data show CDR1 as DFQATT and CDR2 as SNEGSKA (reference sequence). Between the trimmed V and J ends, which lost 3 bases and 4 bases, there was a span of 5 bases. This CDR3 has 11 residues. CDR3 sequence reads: CSASRPDTQYF. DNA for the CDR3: TGCAGTGCTAGTAGACCAGATACGCAGTATTTT.

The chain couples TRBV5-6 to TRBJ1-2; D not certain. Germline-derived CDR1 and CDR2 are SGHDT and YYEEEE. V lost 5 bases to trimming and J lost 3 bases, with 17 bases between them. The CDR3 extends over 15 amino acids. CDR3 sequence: CASRSLMGRDYGYTF. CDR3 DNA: TGTGCCAGCAGGTCGTTGATGGGTCGGGACTATGGCTACACCTTC.

Here the CDR3 DNA reads TGTGCCAGCAGTTCATCGACAGGGAATGGGTTCAATCAGCCCCAGCATTTT. It codes for CASSSSTGNGFNQPQHF. This chain connects TRBV27 to TRBJ1-5, with TRBD1 matching over 7 bases. From germline, CDR1 is MNHEY and CDR2 SMNVEV (reference sequence). Trimming at V came to 4 bases and at J to 3 bases, leaving 12 bases not matched to a gene. The length of the CDR3 is 17 residues.

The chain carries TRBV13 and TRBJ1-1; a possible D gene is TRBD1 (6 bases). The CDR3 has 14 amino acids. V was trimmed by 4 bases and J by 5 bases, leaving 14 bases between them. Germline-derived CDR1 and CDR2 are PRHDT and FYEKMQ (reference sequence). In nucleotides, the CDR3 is TGTGCCAGCAGCTCGGATCAGGGGCCTACTGAAGCTTTCTTT. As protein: CASSSDQGPTEAFF.

CDR3 residues: CASSLSQTYEQYF. CDR3 sequence (DNA): TGTGCCAGCAGTTTGAGTCAAACCTACGAGCAGTACTTC. The rearrangement uses TRBV28 and TRBJ2-7; D unresolved. Germline CDR1 reads MDHEN; CDR2 reads SYDVKM. V was pared by 3 bases and J by 2 bases, with 8 bases between. This CDR3 has 13 residues.

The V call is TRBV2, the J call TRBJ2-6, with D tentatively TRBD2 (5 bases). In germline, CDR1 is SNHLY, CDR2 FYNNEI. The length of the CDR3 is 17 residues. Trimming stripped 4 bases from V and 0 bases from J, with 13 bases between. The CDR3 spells CASSAGSYNSGANVLTF. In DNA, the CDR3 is TGTGCCAGCAGTGCGGGGTCCTACAACTCTGGGGCCAACGTCCTGACTTTC.

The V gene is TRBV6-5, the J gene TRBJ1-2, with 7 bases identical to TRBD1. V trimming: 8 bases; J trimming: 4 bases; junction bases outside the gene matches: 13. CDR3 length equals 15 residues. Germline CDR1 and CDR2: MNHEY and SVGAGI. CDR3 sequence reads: CASRGKGQRIYGYTF. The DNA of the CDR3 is TGTGCCAGCCGGGGGAAGGGACAGAGAATCTATGGCTACACCTTC.

The DNA for the CDR3 is TGTGCCAGCAGCCGCCGGGACAGGGAGGGGGAGCTGTTTTTT. Translating it yields CASSRRDREGELFF. The gene calls are TRBV3-1 (or the pseudogene TRBV3-2) and TRBJ2-2, with 9 bases that match TRBD1. The length of the CDR3 is 14 residues. Unmatched junction bases numbered 5, after V lost 4 bases and J lost 8 bases. Germline V lookup: CDR1 LGHDT, CDR2 YNNKEL (reference sequence).

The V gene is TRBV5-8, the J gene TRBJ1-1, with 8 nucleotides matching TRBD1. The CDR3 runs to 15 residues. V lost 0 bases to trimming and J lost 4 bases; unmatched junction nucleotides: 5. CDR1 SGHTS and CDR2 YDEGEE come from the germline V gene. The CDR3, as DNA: TGTGCCAGCAGCTTGGCGCAGGGGGCGCGCACTGAAGCTTTCTTT. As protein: CASSLAQGARTEAFF.

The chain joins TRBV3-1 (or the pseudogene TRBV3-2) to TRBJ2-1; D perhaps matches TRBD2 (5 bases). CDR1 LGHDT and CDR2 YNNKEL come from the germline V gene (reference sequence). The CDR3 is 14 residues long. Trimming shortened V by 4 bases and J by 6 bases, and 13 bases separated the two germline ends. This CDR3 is CASSPGYRGNEQFF. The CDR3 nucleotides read TGTGCCAGCAGCCCCGGGTATCGGGGCAATGAGCAGTTCTTC.

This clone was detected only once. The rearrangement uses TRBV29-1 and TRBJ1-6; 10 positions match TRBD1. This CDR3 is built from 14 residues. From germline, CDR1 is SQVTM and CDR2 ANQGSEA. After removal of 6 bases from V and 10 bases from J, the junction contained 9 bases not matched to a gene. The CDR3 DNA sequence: TGCAGCGTGACAGGGGGCCCCCTTCGGTCACCCCTCCACTTT. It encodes CSVTGGPLRSPLHF.

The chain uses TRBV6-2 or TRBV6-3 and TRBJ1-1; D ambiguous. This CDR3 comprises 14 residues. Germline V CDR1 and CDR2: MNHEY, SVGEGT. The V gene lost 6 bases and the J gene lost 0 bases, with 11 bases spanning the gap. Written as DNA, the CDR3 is TGTGCCAGCAGCCGACCGGGCTTGAACACTGAAGCTTTCTTT. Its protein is CASSRPGLNTEAFF.

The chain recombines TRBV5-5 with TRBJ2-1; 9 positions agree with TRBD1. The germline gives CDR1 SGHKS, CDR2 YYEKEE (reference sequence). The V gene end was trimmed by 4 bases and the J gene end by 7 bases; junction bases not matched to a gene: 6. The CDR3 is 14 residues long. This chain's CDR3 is CASSAGQGRNEQFF. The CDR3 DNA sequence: TGTGCCAGCAGCGCGGGACAGGGTCGGAATGAGCAGTTCTTC.

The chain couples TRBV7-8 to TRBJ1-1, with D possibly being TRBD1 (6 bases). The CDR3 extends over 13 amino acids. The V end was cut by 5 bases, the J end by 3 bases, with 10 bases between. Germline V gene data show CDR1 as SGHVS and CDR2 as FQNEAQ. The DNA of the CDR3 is TGTGCCAGCAGCGGGGACACAGACACTGAAGCTTTCTTT. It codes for CASSGDTDTEAFF.

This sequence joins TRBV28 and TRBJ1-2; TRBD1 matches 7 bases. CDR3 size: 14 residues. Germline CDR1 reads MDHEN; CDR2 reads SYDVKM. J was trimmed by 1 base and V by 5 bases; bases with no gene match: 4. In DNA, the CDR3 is TGTGCCAGCAGTCCCTACAGGGGTAACTATGGCTACACCTTC. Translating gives CASSPYRGNYGYTF.

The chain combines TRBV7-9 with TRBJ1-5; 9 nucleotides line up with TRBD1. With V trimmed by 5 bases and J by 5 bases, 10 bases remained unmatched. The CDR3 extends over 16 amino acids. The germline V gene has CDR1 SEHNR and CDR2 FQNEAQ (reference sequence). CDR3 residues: CASSHIGQGPYQPQHF. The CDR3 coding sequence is TGTGCCAGCAGCCATATCGGACAGGGGCCTTATCAGCCCCAGCATTTT.

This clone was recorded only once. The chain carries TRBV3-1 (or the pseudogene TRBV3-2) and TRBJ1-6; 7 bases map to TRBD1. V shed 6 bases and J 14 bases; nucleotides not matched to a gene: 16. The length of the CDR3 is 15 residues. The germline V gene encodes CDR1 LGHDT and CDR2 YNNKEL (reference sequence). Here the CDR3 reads CASSLKGDSQTALHF. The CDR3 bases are TGTGCCAGCAGTCTCAAGGGGGACAGTCAAACGGCCCTCCACTTT.